This T cell receptor beta chain was profiled in a study of identical twins. TCRdb used MiXCR to reprocess the 5' RACE reads, holding one entry per CDR3 protein. The profile shows 260,000 or so distinct CDR3 sequences, 7.5% of them singletons. This CDR3 comprises 15 residues. CDR1 is SNHLY and CDR2 is FYNNEI in the germline V gene. Trimming cost V 7 bases and J 3 bases, with 17 bases left between them. These data also featured in a second study, about yellow fever vaccine responses in identical twins.

V gene TRBV2 combines with J gene TRBJ2-3; D tentatively reads TRBD1 or TRBD2 (6 bases each). The receptor was derived from a woman aged 18-29 years in good health. The sequenced material came from CD8+ T cells sorted from blood. The CDR3 is CASTGGRAVTDTQYF. Here the CDR3 DNA reads TGTGCCAGCACCGGGGGCAGGGCTGTTACAGATACGCAGTATTTT.